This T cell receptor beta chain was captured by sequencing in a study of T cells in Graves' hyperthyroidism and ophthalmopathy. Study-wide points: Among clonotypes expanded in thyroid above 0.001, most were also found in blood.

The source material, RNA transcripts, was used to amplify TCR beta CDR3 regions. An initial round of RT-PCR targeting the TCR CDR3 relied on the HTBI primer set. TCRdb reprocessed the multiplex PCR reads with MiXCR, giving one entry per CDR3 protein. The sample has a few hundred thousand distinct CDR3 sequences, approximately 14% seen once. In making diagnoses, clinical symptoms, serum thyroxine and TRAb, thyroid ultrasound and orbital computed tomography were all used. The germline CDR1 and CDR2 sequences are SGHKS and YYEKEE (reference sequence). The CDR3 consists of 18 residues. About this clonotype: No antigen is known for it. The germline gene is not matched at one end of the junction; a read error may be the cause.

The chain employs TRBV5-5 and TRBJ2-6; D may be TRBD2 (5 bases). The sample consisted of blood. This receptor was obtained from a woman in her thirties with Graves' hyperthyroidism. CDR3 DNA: TGCGCCAGCAGCTTCCGGACGGGATCATTCTCTGGGGCCAACGTCCTGACTTTC. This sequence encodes CASSFRTGSFSGANVLTF.